This paragraph covers one T cell receptor (beta chain) sequence. Its antigen is undetermined. This sample was included in a study of T cells in Graves' hyperthyroidism and ophthalmopathy. PBMCs were derived from 10 ml fresh peripheral blood. Study-wide points: Most thyroid clonotypes that were expanded above 0.001 also turned up in blood. Ophthalmopathy was told apart from stable hyperthyroidism by a 13 V-J model.

Amplification yielded TCR beta CDR3 regions, with RNA transcripts as the source. Primed by the HTBI set, a first-round RT-PCR was run on the TCR CDR3. Via MiXCR, TCRdb re-called the multiplex PCR reads, giving one row per CDR3 protein. Seen here are around 450,000 distinct CDR3 sequences, 15% to 19% observed once, and the top ten hold over 12%. This receptor was identified in a woman younger than 30 with Graves' hyperthyroidism. Input material: blood.

The CDR3 sequence: CASSQLASYGYTF. The CDR3 DNA reads TGCGCCAGCAGCCAATTGGCCAGCTATGGCTACACCTTC. This sequence joins TRBV4-3 and TRBJ1-2; unclear D gene. Germline CDR1 and CDR2: LGHNA and YSLEER. This CDR3 contains 13 residues. V lost 2 bases and J 4 bases, leaving 8 bases between the germline ends.